This entry concerns a single T cell receptor (beta chain). Its antigen is not known. These data come from a study of shared clonotypes between healthy human individuals. Sequencing used immunoSEQ multiplex PCR; TCRdb keeps in-frame clones, though not all of them. The top ten clones hold 1.7% of a sample with around 2,000,000 clones, just over 90% of them seen once. Study results and limitations: Rarefaction exposed incomplete sorted-subset sequencing despite large depth. Investigators expected sequencing depth to affect clonotype sharing among donors.

Trimming removed 2 bases from V and 3 bases from J, with 13 bases in between. CDR3 length equals 15 residues. In germline, CDR1 is MNHEY, CDR2 SMNVEV (reference sequence). Naive CD8 cells comprised CD45RO-negative, CCR7-positively selected cells, excluding terminally differentiated effector memory CD45RA+ cells. The sample consisted of naive CD8+ T cells from PBMCs. The V and J genes are TRBV27 and TRBJ1-1, with a possible D match to TRBD1 (5 bases). The TCR sequence derives from a man between 18 and 35 years old in good health. Some clones in this sample may be carry-over from other donors' samples. CDR3 coding DNA: TGTGCCAGCAGTTTACGGGCGGGGGGGTACACTGAAGCTTTCTTT. The encoded protein is CASSLRAGGYTEAFF.